This T cell receptor (beta chain) is drawn from a study of cytomegalovirus exposure and HLA in healthy donors (TCRdb year 2017). For the wider study: An earlier analysis of some 600 of the donors reported approximately 300 Gb of sequence data and approximately 120 million unique TCR beta sequences obtained from about 179 million T cells. About 310 gigabases of sequencing data and approximately 84 million unique TCR sequences were included in an early release covering several hundred HLA-typed donors. Among the roughly 400 genotyped donors, about 85% belonged to the genetic ancestry cluster associated with self-reported Caucasian donors. The study was designed to test whether signatures of past pathogen exposure could be identified by cataloging public T cell receptors. The T cell repertoires of 666 subjects were profiled by immunosequencing and related to cytomegalovirus serostatus. Besides the first cohort of 666 subjects, a separate validation cohort made up of over 95 different subjects was used. To predict cytomegalovirus infection status, the study brought together high-throughput TCR immunosequencing, statistical association of individual TCRs with disease status, and machine learning. To study patterns of TCR occurrence, a later analysis re-analyzed previously published TCR beta repertoires from around 700 donors and added high-resolution HLA genotyping. In the later analysis, no new phenotypic data were used to find candidate immune exposures; instead, reliance was placed on TCR beta sequences and their occurrence across donors. To decide whether each TCR beta V gene segment behaved as functional or pseudogenic, an earlier analysis of some 600 of the donors relied on high-throughput TCR beta sequencing. Donor age, sex, ethnicity and CMV serostatus were collected together with the repertoire data. A later genetic analysis took genome-wide SNP genotypes for about 65% of the 666 donors and used that subset as a discovery cohort. All discovery cohort repertoires had been generated using a single sequencing platform. Both class I and class II loci were covered by HLA typing, at four-digit resolution. Typing coverage differed by locus: A, B, C, DRB1 and DQB1 were typed in roughly 620-630 donors, DQA1 in 522, DPA1 in over 600, and DPB1 in 400 to 480. About five DR-DQ haplotypes were handled as single units for association and clustering, since linkage in the cohort was strong. On average, 235,054 unique TCR beta nucleotide sequences were sequenced per donor among roughly 430 genotyped donors of the cohort, with roughly 18% of those sequences being non-productive. General findings and caveats noted by the study authors: A further reported finding was that TCR beta sequences accurately predicted the HLA-A and HLA-B alleles for most subjects in the first cohort. At a false discovery rate of 0.05, a later analysis linked under 20,000 TCR beta sequences to specific HLA alleles. According to a later analysis, most CMV-associated TCR beta chains appeared to be HLA-restricted, and the HLA associations seemed to be driven largely by CMV exposure. CMV serostatus was the only immune exposure information available for the cohort. Most TCR sequences were observed very rarely across donors, whereas some public TCRs were present in many individuals. The authors suggested that the approach could potentially be extended to other disease states and immunological phenotypes. The earlier analysis of some 540 of the donors excluded about 16 rarely observed V segments, including chromosome 9 orphons, because counts were too low. Assigning TCR associations to individual alleles was difficult when HLA alleles, especially DR and DQ, strongly co-occurred. According to a later genetic analysis, donors in an Asian-associated ancestry cluster had fewer N-insertions in productive TCRs than the roughly 700-donor mean. A few of the identified cytomegalovirus-associated TCR beta chains were confirmed in vitro to be specific for cytomegalovirus antigens. An association between a missense DCLRE1C variant and V-gene and J-gene trimming of TCR beta chains was found in a later genetic analysis and replicated in an independent cohort. In both the original and validation cohorts, the classifier was reported to diagnose cytomegalovirus status with high specificity and sensitivity. In an earlier analysis of about 550 of the donors, most TCR beta V segments were observed in productive rearrangements about 87% or about 30% of the time, broadly matching IMGT annotations. The study gave a list of under 200 TCR beta chains associated with cytomegalovirus. The 87-base-pair reads could not distinguish some IMGT-functional V segments, including TRBV6-2 and TRBV6-3, so those segments were excluded. The presence/absence analyses assumed that sequencing depth was roughly uniform across donors, and that assumption may not be true. According to a later analysis, parvovirus B19, influenza, CMV and Epstein-Barr virus appeared linked to several top co-occurrence clusters. Only TCR beta chains were sequenced in this cohort, and the absence of alpha or paired-chain data limited detectable features. Correlated functional status among segregating V segments might be attributable to linkage disequilibrium, but an unknown experimental factor could not be ruled out. In a later analysis, HLA-associated TCR beta chains were found to be more clonally expanded and to have lower generation probabilities than equally common non-associated chains. Because HLA typing was unavailable for some donors at each locus, only the typed subset was used in association tests. According to a later analysis, TCR association rates differed among HLA loci, with DRB1 alleles showing the most associated TCRs and HLA-C alleles showing the fewest. A cluster of highly shared sequence variants was judged likely to be a technical artifact of the sequencing pipeline.

Worth noting for this clone: The clone's antigen remains unknown. No qualities accompany the bases; no much larger clone lies one base away.

In total, approximately 690 healthy bone marrow donors made up the cohort. All cohort members were sampled while nominally healthy, although unrecorded immune exposures were likely present. The donor tested CMV seropositive and was one of the 289 seropositive cohort members. A peripheral blood sample was provided by each donor, and peripheral blood mononuclear cells were used for TCR beta sequencing. Genomic DNA was extracted from the blood cell samples with the Qiagen DNeasy Blood Extraction Kit. The library came from the immunoSEQ multiplex PCR assay. For the multiplex PCR, a mixture combining 60 forward primers for TCR Vbeta segments and 13 reverse primers for TCR Jbeta segments was used. A multiplex PCR assay on genomic DNA amplified the CDR3 region of rearranged TCR beta genes. The amplified TCR beta libraries were sequenced on the Illumina HiSeq System as 87-base-pair reads. In the paper's pipeline: In a later analysis, 77 million or so unique TCR beta chains were counted across the 500 to 850 repertoires, and roughly 10 million of these chains were shared by at least two donors. Raw reads were error-corrected and collapsed into unique sequences with a nearest-neighbor algorithm that merged closely related sequences to remove PCR and sequencing errors. Alignment of CDR3 sequences to IMGT reference sequences was used to assign V, D and J gene segments. For a sequence to be retained, a match of at least six nucleotides to both a V gene segment and a J gene segment was required. Rearrangements were called productive when the CDR3 lacked stop codons and stayed in frame with V and J; all others were non-productive. Following IMGT convention, CDR3 was defined as the stretch from the second conserved V-encoded cysteine to the conserved J-encoded phenylalanine. In an earlier analysis of around 570 of the donors, sequences lacking an unambiguous match to a single V gene segment were excluded. In an earlier analysis of a few hundred of the donors, V segments were called functional above 56.7% productive rearrangements and were called segregating when the between-donor standard deviation exceeded 5%. A statistical classification framework was developed to diagnose cytomegalovirus status using the catalog of TCR beta chain sequences. V and J gene assignment, in a later analysis, came from comparing TCR nucleotide sequences with IMGT/GENE-DB human TR gene sequences. Using the TCRdist pipeline, a later analysis assigned CDR3 sequences along with most-parsimonious VDJ recombination scenarios. In a later analysis, every TCR beta chain was defined by the combination of its CDR3 amino acid sequence and its V-gene family, and reads without a unique V-gene family were dropped. In a later analysis, 450 to 600 highly shared, low-generation-probability nucleotide sequences were removed to address suspected cross-contamination and a sequencing artifact. In a later analysis, a clonal expansion index for each public chain was calculated from normalized within-repertoire ranks of inferred template counts. A later analysis computed generation probabilities with a VDJ recombination model fitted to out-of-frame rearrangements, and checked the results against IGoR. Hypergeometric tests were used in a later analysis to score TCR-TCR, TCR-HLA and TCR-CMV co-occurrence, with a repertoire-size bias correction applied to the TCR pairs. To estimate false discovery rates, a later analysis permuted the HLA or CMV assignments 20 times. In a later analysis, co-occurring TCRs were grouped using DBSCAN, with TCRdist sequence similarity added in when clustering inside HLA-allele-positive subsets. Repertoires with fewer than 30,000 or more than 120,000 public chains were left out of co-occurrence clustering, as were roughly five repertoires with anomalous nucleotide sharing. TCRdb took this table from immuneACCESS and kept in-frame rearrangements with V and J called. Such tables lack part of the clones; where checked against another copy, unresolved V genes explain under half of the gap, and the rest is unexplained. The V and J calls and clone size were taken over from that table, and D and trimming were inferred from the DNA. For this sample the table gives some 120,000 clones, of which 17% were detected only once. The top ten hold less than 3.5% of the sample.

V lost 1 base and J lost 9 bases; the stretch between them is 11 bases long. The germline V gene supplies CDR1 SGHTA and CDR2 FQGNSA. Counted from cysteine to phenylalanine, this CDR3 has 13 amino acids. The retained sequence is limited to the CDR3, 39 bases, with the frame set at the first base. Rearrangement joined TRBV7-2 to TRBJ2-3; 6 matching bases give a weak D call of TRBD2. This sequence originates from a female donor in good health and CMV-seropositive. The specimen sequenced was PBMCs. The CDR3 region has the sequence CASSLGDLSTQYF. The DNA is as follows: TGTGCCAGCAGCTTAGGGGACTTATCGACGCAGTATTTT.